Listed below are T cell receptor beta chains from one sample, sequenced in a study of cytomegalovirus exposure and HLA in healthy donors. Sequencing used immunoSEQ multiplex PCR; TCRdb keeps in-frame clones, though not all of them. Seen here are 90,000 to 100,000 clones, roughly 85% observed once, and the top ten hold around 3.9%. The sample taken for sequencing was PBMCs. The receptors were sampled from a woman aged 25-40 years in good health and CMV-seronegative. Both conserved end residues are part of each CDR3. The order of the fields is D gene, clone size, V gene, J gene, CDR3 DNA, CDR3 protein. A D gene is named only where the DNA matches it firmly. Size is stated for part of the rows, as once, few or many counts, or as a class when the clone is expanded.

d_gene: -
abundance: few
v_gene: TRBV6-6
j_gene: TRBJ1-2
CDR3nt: TGTGCCAGCACCACTGTTGAAAGGACAGCTAACTATGGCTACACCTTC
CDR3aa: CASTTVERTANYGYTF

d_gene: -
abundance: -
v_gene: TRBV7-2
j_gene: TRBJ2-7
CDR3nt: TGTGCCAGCAGCTTAGGCCCCGCGAACCCCGAGCAGTACTTC
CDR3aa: CASSLGPANPEQYF

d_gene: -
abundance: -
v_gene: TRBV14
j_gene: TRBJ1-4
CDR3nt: TGTGCCAGCAGCCAGGAAATCCCAGATCTAGGTGAAAAACTGTTTTTT
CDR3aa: CASSQEIPDLGEKLFF

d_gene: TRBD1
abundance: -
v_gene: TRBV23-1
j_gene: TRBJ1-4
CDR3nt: TGCGCCAGCAGTCAATCGTGGGAGGACAGGCTGGATGAAAAACTGTTTTTT
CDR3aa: CASSQSWEDRLDEKLFF

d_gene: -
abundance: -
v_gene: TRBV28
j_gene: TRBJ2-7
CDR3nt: TGTGCCAGCAGTTTCAGGGTCCCCTACGAGCAGTACTTC
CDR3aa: CASSFRVPYEQYF

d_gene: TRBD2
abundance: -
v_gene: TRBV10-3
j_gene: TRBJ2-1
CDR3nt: TGTGCCATCAGTGAACTAGCGGGGGCCTACAATGAGCAGTTCTTC
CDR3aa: CAISELAGAYNEQFF

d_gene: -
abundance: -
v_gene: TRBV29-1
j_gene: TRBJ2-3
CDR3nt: TGCAGCGTTGAATGGTTACGGGGAGATACGCAGTATTTT
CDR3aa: CSVEWLRGDTQYF

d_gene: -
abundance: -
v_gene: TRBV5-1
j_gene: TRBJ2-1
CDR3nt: TGCGCCAGCAGCCCTTTCGGAGAGGACAATGAGCAGTTCTTC
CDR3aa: CASSPFGEDNEQFF

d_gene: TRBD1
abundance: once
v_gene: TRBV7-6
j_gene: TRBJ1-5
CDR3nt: TGTGCCAGCAGTTCAGGGGGTCAGCCCCAGCATTTT
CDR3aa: CASSSGGQPQHF

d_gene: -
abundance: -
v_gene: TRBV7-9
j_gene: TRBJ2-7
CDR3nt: TGTGCCTCGGGGAGGTGGGGGTTCGAGCAGTACTTC
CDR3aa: CASGRWGFEQYF

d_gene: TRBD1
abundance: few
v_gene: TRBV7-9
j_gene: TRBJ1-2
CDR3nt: TGTGCCAGCAGCTTAGCCAGTCCATCAGGGGGTGGTGGCTACACCTTC
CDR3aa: CASSLASPSGGGGYTF

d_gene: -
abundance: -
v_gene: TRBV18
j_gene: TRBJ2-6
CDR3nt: TGTGCCAGCTCCTATCCCGGGGGGCTAGGGGCCAACGTCCTGACTTTC
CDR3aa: CASSYPGGLGANVLTF

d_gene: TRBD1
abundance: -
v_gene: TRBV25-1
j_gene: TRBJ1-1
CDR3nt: TGTGCCAGCAGTGCCTTCGACAGGGGACGAGCTTTCTTT
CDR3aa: CASSAFDRGRAFF

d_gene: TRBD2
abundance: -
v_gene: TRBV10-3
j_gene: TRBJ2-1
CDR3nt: TGTGCCATCAGTGACCCGGGGGGGGCATACAATGAGCAGTTCTTC
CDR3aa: CAISDPGGAYNEQFF

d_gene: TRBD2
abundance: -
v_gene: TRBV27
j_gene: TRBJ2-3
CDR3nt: TGTGCCAGCAGTTTCCGGGGGGGCAGCACAGATACGCAGTATTTT
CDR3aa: CASSFRGGSTDTQYF

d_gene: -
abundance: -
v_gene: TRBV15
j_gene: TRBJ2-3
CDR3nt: TGTGCCACCAGCAGTCCATTCCGGACAGATACGCAGTATTTT
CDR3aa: CATSSPFRTDTQYF

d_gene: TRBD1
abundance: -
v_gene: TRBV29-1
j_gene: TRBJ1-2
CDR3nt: TGCAGCGCCGGGACAGCCTATGGCTACACCTTC
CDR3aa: CSAGTAYGYTF

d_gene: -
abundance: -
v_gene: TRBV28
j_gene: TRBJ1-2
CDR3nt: TGTGCCAGCAGTCCCCCCAGGGAGGTCCTATCGGGCTACACCTTC
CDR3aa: CASSPPREVLSGYTF

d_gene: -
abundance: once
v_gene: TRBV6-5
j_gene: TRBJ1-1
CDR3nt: TGTGCCAGCAGTGCGACCGGGACACCGAACACTGAAGCTTTCTTT
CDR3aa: CASSATGTPNTEAFF

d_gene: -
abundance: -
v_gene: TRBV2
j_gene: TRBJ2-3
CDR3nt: TGTGCCAGCAGTGAATCCGCGCCCACAGATACGCAGTATTTT
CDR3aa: CASSESAPTDTQYF

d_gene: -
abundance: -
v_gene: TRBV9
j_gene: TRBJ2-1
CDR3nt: TGTGCCAGCAGCGTAGTCCCCTCCGGTGAGCAGTTCTTC
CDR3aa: CASSVVPSGEQFF

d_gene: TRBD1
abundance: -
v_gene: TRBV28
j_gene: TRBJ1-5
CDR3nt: TGTGCCAGCAGACAGAGGGACAGATTTAGCAATCAGCCCCAGCATTTT
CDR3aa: CASRQRDRFSNQPQHF

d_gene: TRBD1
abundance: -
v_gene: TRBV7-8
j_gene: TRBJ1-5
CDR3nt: TGTGCCAGCAGCTTAGCCTACAGGGGGGAACAGCCCCAGCATTTT
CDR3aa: CASSLAYRGEQPQHF

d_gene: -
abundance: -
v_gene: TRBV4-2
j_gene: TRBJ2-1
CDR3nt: TGTGCCAGCAGCCAAGATACCTACAATGAGCAGTTCTTC
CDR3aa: CASSQDTYNEQFF

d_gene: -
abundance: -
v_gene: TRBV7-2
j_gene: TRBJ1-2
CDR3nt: TGTGCCAGCAGCTTAAGTTCCAGGGAGGATGGCTACACCTTC
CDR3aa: CASSLSSREDGYTF

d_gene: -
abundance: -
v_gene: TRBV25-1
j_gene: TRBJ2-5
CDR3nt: TGTGCCAGCAGGACCCCAGCGGAGACCCAGTACTTC
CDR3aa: CASRTPAETQYF

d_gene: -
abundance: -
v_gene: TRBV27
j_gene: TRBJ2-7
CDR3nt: TGTGCCAGCAGTCGCTTCCAGGGGTTTCTCTACGAGCAGTACTTC
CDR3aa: CASSRFQGFLYEQYF

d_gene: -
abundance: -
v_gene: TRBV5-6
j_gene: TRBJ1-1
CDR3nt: TGTGCCAGCAGCTTGGGGAGGGGATTAGGCACTGAAGCTTTCTTT
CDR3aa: CASSLGRGLGTEAFF

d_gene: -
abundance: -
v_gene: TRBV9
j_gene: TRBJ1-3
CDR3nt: TGTGCCAGCAGCGTGTTACAGGCGGCTGGAAACACCATATATTTT
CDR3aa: CASSVLQAAGNTIYF

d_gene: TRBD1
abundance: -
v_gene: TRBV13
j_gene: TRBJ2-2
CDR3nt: TGTGCCAGCAGCTTCTATGGTCGGACAGGGGTCACCGGGGAGCTGTTTTTT
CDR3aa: CASSFYGRTGVTGELFF

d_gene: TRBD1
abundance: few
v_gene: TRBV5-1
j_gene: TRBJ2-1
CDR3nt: TGCGCCAGCAGCCCCAGGACAGGAATTAATGAGCAGTTCTTC
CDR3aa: CASSPRTGINEQFF

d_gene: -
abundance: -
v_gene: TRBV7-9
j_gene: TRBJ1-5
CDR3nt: TGTGCCAGCAGCTTATCGGCCCCGGGGAATCAGCCCCAGCATTTT
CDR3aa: CASSLSAPGNQPQHF

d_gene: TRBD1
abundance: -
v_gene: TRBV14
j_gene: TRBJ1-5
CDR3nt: TGTGCCAGCAGCCAAGGTCCGGCGCCCGGGACAGGGGGCAGTAATAGCAATCAGCCCCAGCATTTT
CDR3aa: CASSQGPAPGTGGSNSNQPQHF